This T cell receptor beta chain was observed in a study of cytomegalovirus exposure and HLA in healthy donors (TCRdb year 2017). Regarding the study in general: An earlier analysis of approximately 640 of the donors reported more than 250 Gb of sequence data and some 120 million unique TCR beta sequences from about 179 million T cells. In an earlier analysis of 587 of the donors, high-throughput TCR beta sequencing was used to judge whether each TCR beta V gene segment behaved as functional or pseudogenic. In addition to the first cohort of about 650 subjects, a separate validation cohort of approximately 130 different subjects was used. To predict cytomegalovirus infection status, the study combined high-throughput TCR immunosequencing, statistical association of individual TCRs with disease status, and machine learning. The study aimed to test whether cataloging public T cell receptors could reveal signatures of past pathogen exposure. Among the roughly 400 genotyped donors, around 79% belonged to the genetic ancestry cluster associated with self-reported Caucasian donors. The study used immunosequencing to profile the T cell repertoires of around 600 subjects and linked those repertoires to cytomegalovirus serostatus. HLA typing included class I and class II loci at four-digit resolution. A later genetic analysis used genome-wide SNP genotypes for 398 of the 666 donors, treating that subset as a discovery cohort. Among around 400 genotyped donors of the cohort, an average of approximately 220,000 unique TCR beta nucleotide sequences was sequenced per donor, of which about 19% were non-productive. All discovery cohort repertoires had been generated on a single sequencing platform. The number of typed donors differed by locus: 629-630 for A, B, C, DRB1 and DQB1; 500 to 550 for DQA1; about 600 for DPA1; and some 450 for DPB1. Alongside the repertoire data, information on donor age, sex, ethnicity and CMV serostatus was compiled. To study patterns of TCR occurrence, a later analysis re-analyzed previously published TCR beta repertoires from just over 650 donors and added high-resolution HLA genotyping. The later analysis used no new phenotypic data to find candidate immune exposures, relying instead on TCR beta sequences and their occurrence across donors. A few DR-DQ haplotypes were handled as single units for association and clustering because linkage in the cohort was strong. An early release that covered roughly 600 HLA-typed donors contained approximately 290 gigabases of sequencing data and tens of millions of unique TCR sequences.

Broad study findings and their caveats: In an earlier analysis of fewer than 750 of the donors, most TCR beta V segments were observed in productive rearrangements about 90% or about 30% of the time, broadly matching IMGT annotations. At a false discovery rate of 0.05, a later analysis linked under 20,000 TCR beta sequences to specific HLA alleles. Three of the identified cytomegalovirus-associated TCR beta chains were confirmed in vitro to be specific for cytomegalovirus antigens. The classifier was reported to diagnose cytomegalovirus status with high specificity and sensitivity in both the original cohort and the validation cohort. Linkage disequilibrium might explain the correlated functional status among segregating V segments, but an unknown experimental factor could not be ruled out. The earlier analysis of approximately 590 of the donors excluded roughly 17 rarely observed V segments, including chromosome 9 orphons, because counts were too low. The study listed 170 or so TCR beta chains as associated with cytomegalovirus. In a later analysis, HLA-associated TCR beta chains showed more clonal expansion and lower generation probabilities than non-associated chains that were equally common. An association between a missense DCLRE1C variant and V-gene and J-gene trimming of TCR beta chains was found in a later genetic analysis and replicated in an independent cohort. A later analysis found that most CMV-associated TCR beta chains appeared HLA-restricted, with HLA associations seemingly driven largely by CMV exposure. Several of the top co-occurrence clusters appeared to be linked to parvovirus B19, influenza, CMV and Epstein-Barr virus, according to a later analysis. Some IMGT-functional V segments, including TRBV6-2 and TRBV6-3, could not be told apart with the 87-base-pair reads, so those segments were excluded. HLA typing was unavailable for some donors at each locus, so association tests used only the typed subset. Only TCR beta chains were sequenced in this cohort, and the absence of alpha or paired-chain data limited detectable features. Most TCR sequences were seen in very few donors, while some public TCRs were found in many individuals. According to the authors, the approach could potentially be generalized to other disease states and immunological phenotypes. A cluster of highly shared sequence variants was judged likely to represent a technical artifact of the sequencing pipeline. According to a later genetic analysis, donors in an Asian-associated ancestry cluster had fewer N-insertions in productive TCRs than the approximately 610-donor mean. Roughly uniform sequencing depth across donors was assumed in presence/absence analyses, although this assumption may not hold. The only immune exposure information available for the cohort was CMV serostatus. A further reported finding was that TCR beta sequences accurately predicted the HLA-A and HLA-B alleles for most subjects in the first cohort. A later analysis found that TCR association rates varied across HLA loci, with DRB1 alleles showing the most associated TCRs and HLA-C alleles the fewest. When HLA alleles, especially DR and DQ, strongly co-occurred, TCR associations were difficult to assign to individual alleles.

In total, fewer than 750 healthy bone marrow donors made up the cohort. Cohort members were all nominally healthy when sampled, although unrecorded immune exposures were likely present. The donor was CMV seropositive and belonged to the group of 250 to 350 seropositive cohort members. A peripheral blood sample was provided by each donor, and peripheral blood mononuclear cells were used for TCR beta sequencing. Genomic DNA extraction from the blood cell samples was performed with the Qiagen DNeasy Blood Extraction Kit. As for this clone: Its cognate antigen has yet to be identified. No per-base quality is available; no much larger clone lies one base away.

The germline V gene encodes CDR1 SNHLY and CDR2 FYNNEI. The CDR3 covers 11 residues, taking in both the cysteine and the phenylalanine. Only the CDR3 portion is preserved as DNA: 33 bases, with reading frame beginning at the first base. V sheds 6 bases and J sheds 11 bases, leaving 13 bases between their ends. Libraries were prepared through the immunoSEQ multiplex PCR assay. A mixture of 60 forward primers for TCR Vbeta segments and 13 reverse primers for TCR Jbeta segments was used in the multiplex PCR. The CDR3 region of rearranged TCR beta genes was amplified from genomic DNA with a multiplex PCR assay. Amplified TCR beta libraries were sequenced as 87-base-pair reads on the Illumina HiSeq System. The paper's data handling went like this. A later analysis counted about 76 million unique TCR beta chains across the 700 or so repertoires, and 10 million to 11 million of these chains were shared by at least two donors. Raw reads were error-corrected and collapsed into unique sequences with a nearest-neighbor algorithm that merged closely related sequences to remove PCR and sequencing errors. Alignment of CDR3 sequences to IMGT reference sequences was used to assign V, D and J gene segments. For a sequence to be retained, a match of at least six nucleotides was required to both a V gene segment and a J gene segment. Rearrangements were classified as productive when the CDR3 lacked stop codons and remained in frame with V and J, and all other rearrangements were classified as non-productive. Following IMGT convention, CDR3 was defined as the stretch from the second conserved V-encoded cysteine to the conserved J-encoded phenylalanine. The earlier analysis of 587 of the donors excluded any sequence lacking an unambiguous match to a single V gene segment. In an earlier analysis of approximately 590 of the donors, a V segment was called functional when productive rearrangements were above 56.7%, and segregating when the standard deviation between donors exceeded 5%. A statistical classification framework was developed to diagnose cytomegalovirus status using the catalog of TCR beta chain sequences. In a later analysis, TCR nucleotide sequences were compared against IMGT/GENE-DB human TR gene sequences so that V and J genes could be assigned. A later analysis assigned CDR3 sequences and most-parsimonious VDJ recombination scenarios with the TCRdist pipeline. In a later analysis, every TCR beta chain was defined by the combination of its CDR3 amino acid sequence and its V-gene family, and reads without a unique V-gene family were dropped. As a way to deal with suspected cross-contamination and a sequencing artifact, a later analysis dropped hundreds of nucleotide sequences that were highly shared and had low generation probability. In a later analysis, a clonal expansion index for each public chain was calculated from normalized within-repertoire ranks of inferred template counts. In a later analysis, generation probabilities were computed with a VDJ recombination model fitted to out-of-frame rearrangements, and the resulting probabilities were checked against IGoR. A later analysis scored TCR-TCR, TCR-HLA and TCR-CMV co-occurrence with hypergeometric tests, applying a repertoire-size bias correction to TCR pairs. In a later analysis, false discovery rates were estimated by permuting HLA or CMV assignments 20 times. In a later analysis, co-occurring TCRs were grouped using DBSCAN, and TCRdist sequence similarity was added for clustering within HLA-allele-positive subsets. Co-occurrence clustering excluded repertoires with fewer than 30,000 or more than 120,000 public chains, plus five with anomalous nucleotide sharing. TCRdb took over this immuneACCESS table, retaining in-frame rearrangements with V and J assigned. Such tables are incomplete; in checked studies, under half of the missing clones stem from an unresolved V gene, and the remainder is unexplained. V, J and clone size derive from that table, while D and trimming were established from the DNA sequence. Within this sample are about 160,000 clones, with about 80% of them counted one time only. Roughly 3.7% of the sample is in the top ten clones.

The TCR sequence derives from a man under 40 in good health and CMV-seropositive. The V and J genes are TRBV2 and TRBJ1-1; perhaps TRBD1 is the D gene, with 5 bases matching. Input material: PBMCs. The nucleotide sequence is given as TGTGCCAGCAGAGAACAGGTAACGGCTTTCTTT. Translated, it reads CASREQVTAFF.